The 32 T cell receptor beta chains in this list originate from one sample, sequenced in a study of breast tumors, draining lymph nodes, adjacent tissues. Breast cancer patients provided tissue from their axillary draining lymph nodes. TCRdb fed the multiplex PCR reads into MiXCR, producing one record per CDR3 protein. The table lists 120,000 to 150,000 distinct CDR3 sequences, 32% of them singletons. Sequencing input: axillary lymph node tissue. These receptors were collected from a female donor with breast cancer. Some clones in this sample may be carry-over from other donors' samples.

Regarding this clonotype: A clone one base away is much larger, so this may be a read error. Since the CDR3 does not end with the conserved phenylalanine or tryptophan, this likely comes from a read error. The rearrangement uses TRBV28 and TRBJ1-5; no firm D call. V was trimmed by 2 bases and J by 5 bases, leaving 7 bases between them. The CDR3 loop spans 13 amino acids. Looked up from germline, CDR1 is MDHEN and CDR2 is SYDVKM. In nucleotides, the CDR3 is TGTGCCAGCAGTTTAAGTCAGGATCAGCCCCAGCATTCT. This encodes CASSLSQDQPQHS.

This clonotype was seen at least ten times. The gene calls are TRBV2 and TRBJ2-5; D gene uncertain. The V and J ends lost 6 bases and 3 bases respectively, with 8 bases between them. CDR1 SNHLY and CDR2 FYNNEI come from the germline V gene. The CDR3 has 12 amino acids. The CDR3 coding sequence is TGTGCCAGCAGGACGGACGAAGAGACCCAGTACTTC. This gives the protein CASRTDEETQYF. Complete variable domain (other parts from reference TRBV2 and TRBJ2-5): EPEVTQTPSHQVTQMGQEVILRCVPISNHLYFYWYRQILGQKVEFLVSFYNNEISEKSEIFDDQFSVERPDGSNFTLKIRSTKLEDSAMYFCASRTDEETQYFGPGTRLLVL.

This clonotype was recorded a few times. The rearrangement uses TRBV7-3 and TRBJ1-1, with 8 bases identical to TRBD1. The CDR3 runs to 15 residues. V was pared by 5 bases and J by 1 base, with 6 bases of the junction left unmatched. Germline loops: CDR1 SGHTA, CDR2 FQGTGA. CDR3 amino acids: CASSTQGAGNTEAFF. In nucleotides, the CDR3 is TGTGCCAGCAGCACCCAGGGGGCGGGGAACACTGAAGCTTTCTTT.

To note about this clonotype: At one end the junction does not follow the germline gene, possibly because of a read error. V and J are TRBV7-9 and TRBJ2-3, with D possibly TRBD2 on 5 matching bases. Per germline, CDR1 SEHNR and CDR2 FQNEAQ (reference sequence). This CDR3 has 15 residues. CDR3 loop: CASSRSGRSTNTQYF. DNA of the CDR3: TGTGCCAGCAGCCGGAGCGGACGGAGCACAAATACGCAGTATTTT.

The chain links TRBV19 to TRBJ2-6; the D gene is possibly TRBD1 (6 bases). There are 16 residues in the CDR3. V lost 7 bases and J lost 0, with 13 bases in between. Germline V gene lookup returns CDR1 LNHDA and CDR2 SQIVND (reference sequence). The CDR3 loop reads CASNPGQSSGANVLTF. The CDR3 DNA reads TGTGCCAGTAACCCAGGACAGAGCTCTGGGGCCAACGTCCTGACTTTC.

A word on this clonotype: Lacking the conserved final phenylalanine or tryptophan, this CDR3 likely reflects a read error. The limits of the CDR3 on the DNA are not certain, so only TCRdb's listed CDR3 is given. The genes are TRBV12-3 or TRBV12-4 and TRBJ1-6. The CDR3 sequence runs 11 residues, both termini included. CDR3 sequence: CASSQINPPNY.

This clonotype was observed many times. The CDR3 reads CASSFPGRGRQETQYF. As DNA, the CDR3 is TGTGCCAGCAGCTTTCCGGGACGGGGGCGGCAAGAGACCCAGTACTTC. The chain employs TRBV7-9 and TRBJ2-5, with D tentatively TRBD1 or TRBD2 (6 bases each). CDR1 and CDR2 from the germline V gene are SEHNR and FQNEAQ (reference sequence). With 3 bases removed from V and 2 bases from J, the gap between germline ends came to 16 bases. CDR3 size: 16 residues.

This clonotype showed up many times. The rearrangement links TRBV7-9 to TRBJ2-5; TRBD2 is a possible D gene (7 bases). The germline V gene has CDR1 SEHNR and CDR2 FQNEAQ (reference sequence). The V end was cut by 5 bases, the J end by 5 bases, with 15 bases between. This CDR3 is 14 amino acids long. In nucleotides, the CDR3 is TGTGCCAGCAGCCTGGGGGGGGCGGAGGAGACCCAGTACTTC. Amino acid sequence: CASSLGGAEETQYF.

This clonotype was recorded many times. The chain carries TRBV7-9 and TRBJ2-2; 9 bases map to TRBD1. The CDR3 has 17 residues. V shed 1 base and J 4 bases; nucleotides not matched to a gene: 7. Germline loops: CDR1 SEHNR, CDR2 FQNEAQ (reference sequence). CDR3 sequence reads: CASSLGGQGLSTGELFF. The CDR3, as DNA: TGTGCCAGCAGCTTAGGGGGACAGGGTCTATCCACCGGGGAGCTGTTTTTT.

This clonotype was recorded many times. This chain links TRBV14 with TRBJ2-3, with 10 bases that match TRBD2. The V gene's germline CDR1 is SGHDN and CDR2 FVKESK. V trimming: 0 bases; J trimming: 4 bases; junction bases outside the gene matches: 1. The CDR3 sequence is 15 residues long. The CDR3 spells CASSQDLAGADTQYF. CDR3 nucleotides: TGTGCCAGCAGCCAAGATCTAGCGGGAGCAGATACGCAGTATTTT.

This clonotype has only a few counts. The rearrangement joins TRBV9 to TRBJ1-1, with a weak D call TRBD1 (6 bases). The CDR3 has 13 residues. Germline-derived CDR1 and CDR2 are SGDLS and YYNGEE. V was clipped by 3 bases and J by 7 bases, with 13 bases between them. CDR3 residues: CASSAPGGLEAFF. In DNA form, the CDR3 reads TGTGCCAGCAGCGCCCCGGGGGGCCTTGAAGCTTTCTTT.

This clonotype appeared many times. The chain is built from TRBV7-3 and TRBJ2-2; D gene ambiguous. Germline loops: CDR1 SGHTA, CDR2 FQGTGA. With 6 bases removed from V and 0 bases from J, the gap between germline ends came to 5 bases. The CDR3 consists of 13 residues. The CDR3 DNA follows: TGTGCCAGCAGGCTAGCGAACACCGGGGAGCTGTTTTTT. Its translation: CASRLANTGELFF.

Notes on this clonotype: A much more abundant neighbour one base away suggests this may be a read error. The chain links TRBV27 to TRBJ2-5; a possible D gene is TRBD2 (5 bases). This CDR3 comprises 14 residues. Germline V gene data show CDR1 as MNHEY and CDR2 as SMNVEV (reference sequence). CDR3 sequence reads: CASSPGIIGETRYF. CDR3 in DNA: TGTGCCAGCAGTCCGGGGATAATCGGAGAGACCCGGTACTTC.

Concerning this clonotype itself: Sequence at one end of the junction differs from germline and may be a read error. This chain connects TRBV20-1 to TRBJ1-6; unclear D gene. Looked up from germline, CDR1 is DFQATT and CDR2 is SNEGSKA (reference sequence). This CDR3 spans 14 amino acids. This CDR3 is CSAKWCSYNSSLHF. The CDR3 DNA follows: TGCAGTGCTAAATGGTGCTCCTATAATTCATCCCTCCACTTT.

This chain joins TRBV6-4 and TRBJ2-1, with D possibly TRBD1 on 6 matching bases. The CDR3 length is 14 residues. V lost 4 bases to trimming and J lost 10 bases, with 17 bases between them. CDR1 is MRHNA and CDR2 is SNTAGT in the germline V gene. In DNA, the CDR3 is TGTGCCAGCAGTGGACAGGTTGGCACCGGGGAGCAGTTCTTC. Amino acid sequence: CASSGQVGTGEQFF.

At least ten counts were recorded for this clonotype. This sequence joins TRBV30 and TRBJ2-7; 10 bases are a match to TRBD1. V lost 4 bases to trimming and J lost 4 bases; unmatched junction nucleotides: 7. Germline V lookup: CDR1 GTSNPN, CDR2 SVGIG (reference sequence). This CDR3 spans 14 amino acids. For the CDR3, the DNA is TGTGCCTGGACAAGGACAGGGGGTGTGTACGAGCAGTACTTC. It specifies CAWTRTGGVYEQYF. Complete variable domain (other parts from reference TRBV30 and TRBJ2-7): SQTIHQWPATLVQPVGSPLSLECTVEGTSNPNLYWYRQAAGRGLQLLFYSVGIGQISSEVPQNLSASRPQDRQFILSSKKLLLSDSGFYLCAWTRTGGVYEQYFGPGTRLTVT.

Comments on this clonotype: Given a much more abundant clone one base away, this may be a read error. The rearrangement links TRBV28 to TRBJ1-4, with D unresolved. V shed 5 bases and J shed 5 bases, with 6 bases lying between them. The CDR3 covers 12 residues. Germline assignment: CDR1 MDHEN and CDR2 SYDVKM. The CDR3 bases are TGTGCCAGCAGTAGTGGGAATGAAAAACTGTTTTTT. Protein product: CASSSGNEKLFF. The variable domain in full, completed from reference TRBV28 and TRBJ1-4, reads DVKVTQSSRYLVKRTGEKVFLECVQDMDHENMFWYRQDPGLGLRLIYFSYDVKMKEKGDIPEGYSVSREKKERFSLILESASTNQTSMYLCASSSGNEKLFFGSGTQLSVL.

This clonotype appeared many times. Since a much larger clone is just one base distant, this may be a read error. This rearrangement joins TRBV6-6 to TRBJ1-2; 7 nucleotides line up with TRBD1. Germline CDR1 is MNHNY and CDR2 is SVGAGI (reference sequence). CDR3 length equals 13 residues. J gave up 3 bases and V 8 bases, and 6 bases lay outside the gene matches. The CDR3 is CASGRQGYYGYTF. DNA of the CDR3: TGTGCCAGCGGACGACAGGGTTACTATGGCTACACCTTC.

The sample holds many counts of this clonotype. The chain employs TRBV4-3 and TRBJ2-3; D possibly corresponds to TRBD1 (5 bases). Per the germline V gene, CDR1 is LGHNA and CDR2 is YSLEER. The CDR3 has 14 residues. Deletions cut 3 bases from V and 0 bases from J, with 7 bases between. The CDR3 DNA reads as TGCGCCAGCAGCCAGCAGGGAAGCACAGATACGCAGTATTTT. As protein: CASSQQGSTDTQYF.

In this sample, this clonotype turned up once. V is TRBV6-1 and J is TRBJ1-2; 8 bases align to TRBD1. Trimming cost V 8 bases and J 8 bases; bases outside gene matches: 7. This CDR3 is 12 amino acids long. Germline assignment: CDR1 MNHNS and CDR2 SASEGT. Here the CDR3 reads CASQRTGTGYTF. The CDR3 DNA is TGTGCCAGCCAAAGGACAGGGACCGGCTACACCTTC.

This clonotype is labeled as medium-sized. The V gene is TRBV24-1, the J gene TRBJ2-7, with TRBD1 matching over 8 bases. V dropped 9 bases and J dropped 4; count of bases not matched to a gene: 13. CDR3 length: 15 amino acids. CDR1 is KGHDR, CDR2 SFDVKD, per germline. CDR3 coding DNA: TGTGCCACCGATCTGAAAACAGGGGGTGGTTACGAGCAGTACGTC. Amino acids: CATDLKTGGGYEQYV.

This chain links TRBV29-1 with TRBJ1-4, with 7 bases matching TRBD1. Germline-derived CDR1 and CDR2 are SQVTM and ANQGSEA. This CDR3 is 13 amino acids long. The V segment lost 2 bases and the J segment 10 bases; nucleotides outside the gene matches: 7. As DNA, the CDR3 is TGCAGCGTTGAACAGCAGGGGGAGGGAAAACTGTTTTTT. It is translated as CSVEQQGEGKLFF.

The rearrangement links TRBV25-1 to TRBJ1-2; D not certain. The CDR3 has 13 amino acids. The germline CDR1 and CDR2 sequences are MGHDK and SYGVNS. V lost 4 bases to trimming and J lost 2 bases, with 8 bases between them. The CDR3 protein is CASSASENYGYTF. The CDR3 DNA is TGTGCCAGCAGTGCTTCAGAGAACTATGGCTACACCTTC.

This clonotype has at least ten counts. The V call is TRBV6-6, the J call TRBJ1-3; 7 bases match TRBD1. Trimming took 10 bases from V and 1 from J; bases not matched to a gene: 1. This CDR3 region has 12 residues. From germline, CDR1 is MNHNY and CDR2 SVGAGI (reference sequence). The CDR3 loop is CATTGSGNTIYF. The CDR3 bases are TGTGCCACGACAGGGTCTGGAAACACCATATATTTT.

The chain uses TRBV7-3 and TRBJ2-3; 8 bases line up with TRBD1. From germline, CDR1 is SGHTA and CDR2 FQGTGA. This CDR3 contains 14 residues. V gave up 5 bases and J gave up 4 bases; unmatched junction bases: 5. DNA of the CDR3: TGTGCCAGCAGCCCCCAGGGGGCAGCAGATACGCAGTATTTT. Translated, it gives CASSPQGAADTQYF.

This clonotype has at least ten counts. V and J are TRBV7-9 and TRBJ1-2; maybe TRBD1 (5 bases). Trimming took off 6 bases at V and 4 bases at J, with 15 bases between the two ends. The CDR3 consists of 14 residues. CDR1 SEHNR and CDR2 FQNEAQ come from the germline V gene (reference sequence). The CDR3 coding sequence is TGTGCCAGCAGTCCTTGGGGCGGAGGCTATGGCTACACCTTC. This translates into CASSPWGGGYGYTF. The entire variable domain, with the rest obtained from reference TRBV7-9 and TRBJ1-2, is as follows: DTGVSQNPRHKITKRGQNVTFRCDPISEHNRLYWYRQTLGQGPEFLTYFQNEAQLEKSRLLSDRFSAERPKGSFSTLEIQRTEQGDSAMYLCASSPWGGGYGYTFGSGTRLTVV.

This clonotype was detected many times. V is TRBV7-2 and J is TRBJ1-2; TRBD1 might be the D (5 bases). Germline CDR1 is SGHTA and CDR2 is FQGNSA. This CDR3 is built from 14 residues. Deletions cut 3 bases from V and 0 bases from J, with 8 bases between. The CDR3 sequence is CASSLGPSNYGYTF. The CDR3 DNA sequence: TGTGCCAGCAGCTTGGGACCTTCTAACTATGGCTACACCTTC.

About this clonotype itself: A much larger clone differs from this one at a single base, so this may be a read error. V gene TRBV6-1 combines with J gene TRBJ1-2; D perhaps matches TRBD1 (6 bases). The CDR3 runs 15 residues. Germline CDR1 and CDR2: MNHNS and SASEGT. Trimming cost V 7 bases and J 7 bases, with 22 bases left between them. Here the CDR3 reads CASILTQGTGSGYTF. In DNA form, the CDR3 reads TGTGCCAGCATCCTAACGCAGGGGACTGGGAGTGGCTACACCTTC.

This clonotype was observed a few times. V is TRBV20-1 and J is TRBJ1-1; D is possibly TRBD1 (6 bases). The germline gives CDR1 DFQATT, CDR2 SNEGSKA (reference sequence). The V end was cut by 6 bases, the J end by 3 bases, with 17 bases between. This CDR3 contains 14 residues. The CDR3 sequence: CSATGGPGDTEAFF. CDR3 bases: TGCAGTGCCACTGGGGGGCCAGGGGACACTGAAGCTTTCTTT.

This clonotype was detected ten times or more. The rearrangement links TRBV30 to TRBJ2-5; 10 positions agree with TRBD2. This CDR3 has 18 amino acids. Germline CDR1 reads GTSNPN; CDR2 reads SVGIG (reference sequence). V gave up 0 bases and J gave up 5 bases; unmatched junction bases: 15. This chain's CDR3 is CAWSVTGLAGAWGETQYF. CDR3 coding DNA: TGTGCCTGGAGTGTAACCGGGCTAGCGGGGGCCTGGGGGGAGACCCAGTACTTC.

This clonotype was counted only a few times. The genes are TRBV19 and TRBJ1-1; D gene uncertain. V lost 3 bases to trimming and J lost 4 bases, with 12 bases between them. The CDR3 is 14 amino acids. Germline CDR1 is LNHDA and CDR2 is SQIVND (reference sequence). CDR3 in amino acids: CASSMVQSSTEAFF. The CDR3 DNA sequence: TGTGCCAGTAGTATGGTTCAGTCTAGCACTGAAGCTTTCTTT.

As concerns this clonotype: The junction and the germline gene differ at one end; a read error may be behind it. The CDR3 DNA sequence: TGTGCCAGCAGTCACTCTTGGGTGTTGTACACCGGGGAGCTGTTTTTT. The encoded protein is CASSHSWVLYTGELFF. This chain connects TRBV6-5 to TRBJ2-2; no firm D call. The CDR3 is 16 amino acids. Germline CDR1 is MNHEY and CDR2 is SVGAGI.